Listed below are T cell receptor beta chains from one sample, sequenced in a study of cytomegalovirus exposure and HLA in healthy donors. The method was immunoSEQ multiplex PCR; TCRdb's version includes in-frame clones alone and lacks a portion of them. The sample yields tens of thousands of clones, approximately 94% seen once. Source material: PBMCs. Receptors originate from a man aged 18 to 30 in good health and CMV-seropositive. Each CDR3 is given with its conserved first and last residue. The order of the fields is D gene, clone size, V gene, J gene, CDR3 DNA, CDR3 protein. The D gene is left open where the match is weak. Size is omitted from some rows. Given values are once, few, many or a class for expanded clones.

.,.,TRBV6-1,TRBJ2-5,TGTGCCAGCAGTGAAACCGCGGGGGCCGAGACCCAGTACTTC,CASSETAGAETQYF
.,.,TRBV7-2,TRBJ1-2,TGTGCCAGCAGCCGAAACGCGGGGACTGATGGCTACACCTTC,CASSRNAGTDGYTF
.,.,TRBV9,TRBJ2-5,TGTGCCAGCAGCGGAGGACTACAAGAGACCCAGTACTTC,CASSGGLQETQYF
.,.,TRBV11-2,TRBJ1-2,TGTGCCAGCAGCTTAGACACTAACTATGGCTACACCTTC,CASSLDTNYGYTF
TRBD1,.,TRBV7-2,TRBJ1-2,TGTGCCAGCAGCTTAGCGACAGGGGGCGGATATGGCTACACCTTC,CASSLATGGGYGYTF
.,.,TRBV6-1,TRBJ2-7,TGTGCCAGCAGTGAATCGGCAGGATCTAACTACGAGCAGTACTTC,CASSESAGSNYEQYF
TRBD1,.,TRBV2,TRBJ2-7,TGTGCCAGCAGGGAGACAGGGGCATCCTACGAGCAGTACTTC,CASRETGASYEQYF
TRBD1,once,TRBV7-2,TRBJ1-4,TGTGCCAGCAGCTCGACAGGGACTTCAGAAAAACTGTTTTTT,CASSSTGTSEKLFF
.,.,TRBV7-6,TRBJ1-5,TGTGCCAGCAGCTTACGGAGGGGCCAGCCCCAGCATTTT,CASSLRRGQPQHF
TRBD1,once,TRBV7-2,TRBJ1-2,TGTGCCAGCAGCTTATCGGGACAGTTCTATGGCTACACCTTC,CASSLSGQFYGYTF
.,.,TRBV15,TRBJ2-4,TGTGCCACCAGCAGAGCGGTAGGGGTGGCCAAAAACATTCAGTACTTC,CATSRAVGVAKNIQYF
.,.,TRBV15,TRBJ2-5,TGTGCCACCAGCAGAGGGGGCCCCCAGTACTTC,CATSRGGPQYF
TRBD1,.,TRBV7-9,TRBJ2-5,TGTGCCAGCAGCTCCATAGGGGGCTGGCAAGAGACCCAGTACTTC,CASSSIGGWQETQYF
TRBD1,.,TRBV10-2,TRBJ2-1,TGCGCCAGCAGTGATCCAGGGGGAGCCTACAATGAGCAGTTCTTC,CASSDPGGAYNEQFF
.,.,TRBV28,TRBJ1-2,TGTGCCAGCAGTCCCCCCGCAGCCGGAGAATACTATGGCTACACCTTC,CASSPPAAGEYYGYTF
.,.,TRBV6-5,TRBJ2-7,TGTGCCAGCAGCCAGGGGAACTCCTACGAGCAGTACTTC,CASSQGNSYEQYF
.,.,TRBV2,TRBJ1-4,TGTGCCAGCAGCATCCAACAGGGTTGGGGTGAAAAACTGTTTTTT,CASSIQQGWGEKLFF
TRBD2,.,TRBV11-3,TRBJ2-1,TGTGCCAGCAGCTTAGCTAGCGGGGGGGCAGTCGACAATGAGCAGTTCTTC,CASSLASGGAVDNEQFF
.,.,TRBV28,TRBJ1-5,TGTGCCAGCAGTAGCATAGATCAGCCCCAGCATTTT,CASSSIDQPQHF
TRBD1,.,TRBV5-1,TRBJ1-1,TGCGCCAGCAGCCCGCAGGGGGCTGGCACTGAAGCTTTCTTT,CASSPQGAGTEAFF
TRBD1,.,TRBV27,TRBJ2-7,TGTGCCAGCAGTTTAGTAGGGACAGGGGGCTACGAGCAGTACTTC,CASSLVGTGGYEQYF
TRBD2,.,TRBV4-2,TRBJ2-5,TGTGCCAGCAGCCAGGCCATGACTAGCGGGACGGGGACCCAGTACTTC,CASSQAMTSGTGTQYF
.,.,TRBV28,TRBJ2-7,TGTGCCAGCAGTATCGACAGGGAGGCCTCCTACGAGCAGTACTTC,CASSIDREASYEQYF
.,.,TRBV2,TRBJ2-5,TGTGCCAGCAGAGCCCGGGGATTTCAAGAGACCCAGTACTTC,CASRARGFQETQYF
.,once,TRBV6-6,TRBJ1-1,TGTGCCAGCAGTTACTCGAGGGATCTGGAGACTGAAGCTTTCTTT,CASSYSRDLETEAFF
TRBD1,.,TRBV4-1,TRBJ1-2,TGCGCCAGCAGCCAAGATCAACAGGGGTTAGGCTACACCTTC,CASSQDQQGLGYTF
TRBD2,.,TRBV4-1,TRBJ2-3,TGCGCCAGCAGCCAAGGCCTAGCGGCTAGGGCTTTT,CASSQGLAARAF
TRBD1,.,TRBV2,TRBJ2-3,TGTGCCAGCAGTGCCGGAGGGACAGGGGTTCGAGATACGCAGTATTTT,CASSAGGTGVRDTQYF
TRBD1,.,TRBV7-9,TRBJ1-1,TGTGCCAGCAGCATCCAGGGGGCAAGAACTGAAGCTTTCTTT,CASSIQGARTEAFF
.,once,TRBV7-8,TRBJ2-7,TGTGCCAGCAGCTTAATGGGGGGAAAATCCTCCTACGAGCAGTACTTC,CASSLMGGKSSYEQYF
TRBD1,.,TRBV6-5,TRBJ1-2,TGTGCCAGCAGTTACTCGTCTGGGACAGGGGGTGGCTACACCTTC,CASSYSSGTGGGYTF